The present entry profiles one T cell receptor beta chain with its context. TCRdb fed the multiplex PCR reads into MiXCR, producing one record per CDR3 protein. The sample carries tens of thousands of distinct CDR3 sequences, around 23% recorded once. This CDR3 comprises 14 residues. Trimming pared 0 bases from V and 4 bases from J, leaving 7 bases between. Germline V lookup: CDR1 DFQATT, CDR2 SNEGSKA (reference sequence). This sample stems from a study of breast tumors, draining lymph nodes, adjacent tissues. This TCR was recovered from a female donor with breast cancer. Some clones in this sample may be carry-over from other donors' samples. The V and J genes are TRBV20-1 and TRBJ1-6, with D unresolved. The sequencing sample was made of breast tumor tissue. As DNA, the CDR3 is TGCAGTGCTAGAGATCCGGGTTATAATTCACCCCTCCACTTT. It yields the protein CSARDPGYNSPLHF.